The rows below give T cell receptor beta chains drawn from one sample of a study of Graves' ophthalmopathy and Graves' hyperthyroidism. TCRdb reprocessed the multiplex PCR reads with MiXCR, giving one entry per CDR3 protein. The sample carries over a million distinct CDR3 sequences, about two fifths recorded once. Sequenced input: peripheral blood or thyroid tissue (not recorded which). These TCRs come from an adult man with Graves' hyperthyroidism. The CDR3 runs from the conserved cysteine through the conserved F or W. D genes are given only for firm matches. Size is omitted from some rows. Given values are once, few, many or a class for expanded clones.

cdr3_nt cdr3_aa j_call d_call v_call clone_size
TGTGCCAGCATCCTCAGGACAGGGTTAAACTATGGCTACACCTTC CASILRTGLNYGYTF TRBJ1-2 TRBD1 TRBV28 NA
TGTGCCAGCAGTTTTCCTGCCCAGGGCAACAATCAGCCCCAGCATTTT CASSFPAQGNNQPQHF TRBJ1-5 NA TRBV10-3 NA
TGCAGCGTTTCCGGGACAGAGAACACTGAAGCTTTCTTT CSVSGTENTEAFF TRBJ1-1 TRBD1 TRBV29-1 many
TGTGCCAGCAGCCGGGACAGGTCGTTCGGTGGCTACACCTTC CASSRDRSFGGYTF TRBJ1-2 TRBD1 TRBV2 NA
TGTGCCAGCACCGAGTGGGGGGGATCGAACACTGAAGCTTTCTTT CASTEWGGSNTEAFF TRBJ1-1 NA TRBV6-1 few
TGTGCCAGCAGCTTAGGGACAGGGATTGAAAAACTGTTTTTT CASSLGTGIEKLFF TRBJ1-4 TRBD1 TRBV13 many
TGTGCCTGCCCCGCATCCTCTGGAAACACCATATATTTT CACPASSGNTIYF TRBJ1-3 NA TRBV7-9 many
TGTGCCAGCAGCTTACGTACGTCGGACAGGGTTAGCTCTGGGGCCAACGTCCTGACTTTC CASSLRTSDRVSSGANVLTF TRBJ2-6 TRBD1 TRBV11-2 many
TGCAGTGCTAAGGACTGGTTGAACACCGGGGAGCTGTTTTTT CSAKDWLNTGELFF TRBJ2-2 NA TRBV20-1 many
TGTGCCAGCAGTCAACCTAGCGGGAGACTTTACGAGCAGTACTTC CASSQPSGRLYEQYF TRBJ2-7 TRBD2 TRBV7-8 NA
TGTGCCAGCAGCTTAGCGTCGGCTAGCGAAAACACAGATACGCAGTATTTT CASSLASASENTDTQYF TRBJ2-3 NA TRBV7-9 NA
TGCGCCAGCAGCAATCCCGGGACAGGGGGCCGGACTGAGGCTTTCTTT CASSNPGTGGRTEAFF TRBJ1-1 TRBD1 TRBV10-2 NA
TGCAGCGTTCGAAGCGGGGGTACTAATGAAAAACTGTTTTTT CSVRSGGTNEKLFF TRBJ1-4 NA TRBV29-1 NA
TGTGCCAGCAGCTTAGGCCAATTACGAAGAGGCTACACCTTC CASSLGQLRRGYTF TRBJ1-2 NA TRBV5-6 many
TGCGCCAGCAGCGACGGACAGGGGTATGGCTACACCTTC CASSDGQGYGYTF TRBJ1-2 TRBD1 TRBV5-1 many
TGTGCCAGCAGTCTCGGGACAGGGGCTAACGAGCAGTACTTC CASSLGTGANEQYF TRBJ2-7 TRBD1 TRBV12-3/TRBV12-4 NA
TGTGCCAGCAGTGTCCCGAGGCAGGGAGCAAAAAACGAGCAGTACTTC CASSVPRQGAKNEQYF TRBJ2-7 NA TRBV11-2 NA
TGTGCCAGCAGCGTGGCAGGGGAGTTTAGGCAGCCCCAGCATTTT CASSVAGEFRQPQHF TRBJ1-5 NA TRBV9 NA
TGTGCCAGCAGTGCCTTGGGCCTCAGCTCCTACGAGCAGTACTTC CASSALGLSSYEQYF TRBJ2-7 NA TRBV2 NA
TGTGCCAGCAGCTTACGGGGGGCGGGCGACGAGCAGTACTTC CASSLRGAGDEQYF TRBJ2-7 NA TRBV11-2 many
TGTGCCAGCAGCTACGACAGGGGGCCGTCTAATGAAAAACTGTTTTTT CASSYDRGPSNEKLFF TRBJ1-4 TRBD1 TRBV5-5 few
TGTGCCACCAGCAGGCTAGCGGGTTCCTCCGGGGAGCTGTTTTTT CATSRLAGSSGELFF TRBJ2-2 TRBD2 TRBV15 many
TGTGCCAGCAGCCCAGATGGGGATTCACCCCTCCACTTT CASSPDGDSPLHF TRBJ1-6 NA TRBV7-9 few